A selection of T cell receptor beta chains follows, all from one sample in a study of early T cells in non-severe SARS-CoV-2 infection. TCRdb recomputed calls from the 5' RACE reads with MiXCR, one row per CDR3 protein. Of about 64,000 distinct CDR3 sequences detected, roughly 13% appear once; the ten largest clones hold 4% to 5%. Material: whole blood. These receptors came from an adult who was a healthcare worker with PCR-confirmed SARS-CoV-2 infection or an uninfected control (not recorded which). The CDR3 runs from the conserved cysteine through the conserved F or W.

j_call | v_call | cdr3_aa
TRBJ2-2 | TRBV24-1 | CATKGDGATGELFF
TRBJ2-1 | TRBV7-7 | CASSPGTGDNEQFF
TRBJ1-3 | TRBV5-1 | CASSLATRRNSGNTIYF
TRBJ2-2 | TRBV7-3 | CASSITGQTNTGELFF
TRBJ2-7 | TRBV19 | CASSMGDSSYEQYF
TRBJ1-1 | TRBV15 | CAISGGQRTEAFF
TRBJ1-2 | TRBV29-1 | CSVEGAGYYGYTF
TRBJ1-1 | TRBV20-1 | CSAREGSGLTEAFF
TRBJ2-5 | TRBV12-3/TRBV12-4 | CASSRQGQETQYF
TRBJ2-1 | TRBV6-1 | CASSERPPPYNEQFF
TRBJ2-1 | TRBV12-3/TRBV12-4 | CASTPGLAGGFNEQFF
TRBJ2-3 | TRBV6-2/TRBV6-3 | CASSYSKGQLDTDTQYF
TRBJ2-5 | TRBV6-5 | CASSTGQETQYF
TRBJ2-1 | TRBV6-2/TRBV6-3 | CASSPSGGTSYNEQFF
TRBJ2-2 | TRBV7-9 | CATRTGGDTGELFF
TRBJ2-5 | TRBV7-3 | CASSLPGKTQYF
TRBJ2-5 | TRBV6-1 | CASSQNRGGVLETQYF
TRBJ1-3 | TRBV7-8 | CASSLSGPGNTIYF
TRBJ2-3 | TRBV5-6 | CASRSAGSTDTQYF
TRBJ2-3 | TRBV7-6 | CASSYRRGLGDTQYF
TRBJ1-1 | TRBV7-9 | CASRHGQGMNTEAFF
TRBJ1-6 | TRBV6-5 | CASRVYNSPLHF